The rows below give T cell receptor beta chains drawn from one sample of a study of metastatic and nonmetastatic thyroid tumors. TCRdb used MiXCR to call clones anew from the PCR reads. The data show approximately 74,000 clones, approximately 15% seen once. The sample was blood. The origin of the receptors is a male donor with papillary thyroid cancer or a benign thyroid nodule (not recorded which). Some clones in this sample may be carry-over from other donors' samples. The conserved cysteine and the conserved F or W are not part of the CDR3 here.

J	V	CDR3
TRBJ2-3	TRBV3-1	ASTASTDTQY
TRBJ1-4	TRBV20-1	SARVGGWTNEKLF
TRBJ2-7	TRBV6-1	ASRRDRYSYEQY
TRBJ2-5	TRBV3-1	ASSQDITERELGETQY
TRBJ2-3	TRBV9	ASSVEAGVAMTQY
TRBJ1-1	TRBV11-2	ASSSRTGADTEAF
TRBJ2-1	TRBV20-1	SARLDSGYPDENEQF
TRBJ2-1	TRBV12-3/TRBV12-4	ASGSGGAYNEQF
TRBJ2-7	TRBV7-9	ASSSQGWEQY
TRBJ1-1	TRBV4-3	ASSRGPQGVGTEAF
TRBJ1-4	TRBV28	ASSYRLNNEKLF
TRBJ1-2	TRBV7-9	ASSPTGNNYGYT
TRBJ1-5	TRBV20-1	SATPWGDNQPQH
TRBJ1-1	TRBV30	AQGQGSNTEAF
TRBJ1-6	TRBV28	ASSSGFATPLH
TRBJ2-2	TRBV10-3	AISPEPVGLAGAGELF
TRBJ2-2	TRBV6-1	ASRPLAYFTGELF